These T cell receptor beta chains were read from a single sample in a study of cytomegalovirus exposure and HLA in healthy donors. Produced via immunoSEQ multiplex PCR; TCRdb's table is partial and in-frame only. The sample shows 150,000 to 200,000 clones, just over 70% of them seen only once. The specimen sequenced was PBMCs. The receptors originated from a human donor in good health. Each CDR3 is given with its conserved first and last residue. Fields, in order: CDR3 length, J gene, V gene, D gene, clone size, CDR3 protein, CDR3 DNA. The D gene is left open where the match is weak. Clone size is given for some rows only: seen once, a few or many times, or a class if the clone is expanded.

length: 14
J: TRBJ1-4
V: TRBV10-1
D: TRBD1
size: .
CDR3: CASRTGTGREKLFF
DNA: TGCGCCAGCAGGACCGGGACAGGGAGGGAAAAACTGTTTTTT

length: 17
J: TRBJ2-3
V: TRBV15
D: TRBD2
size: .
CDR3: CATSPRTSGGTTDTQYF
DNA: TGTGCCACCAGCCCACGGACTAGCGGGGGGACCACAGATACGCAGTATTTT

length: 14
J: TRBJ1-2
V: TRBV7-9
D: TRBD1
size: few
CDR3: CASSPGGLNYGYTF
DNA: TGTGCCAGCAGCCCAGGGGGCCTTAACTATGGCTACACCTTC

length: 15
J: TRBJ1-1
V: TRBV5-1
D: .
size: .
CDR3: CASSLGGGPNTEAFF
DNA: TGCGCCAGCAGCTTGGGGGGAGGGCCGAACACTGAAGCTTTCTTT

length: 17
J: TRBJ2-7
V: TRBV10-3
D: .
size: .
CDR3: CAISESSLRGGSYEQYF
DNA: TGTGCCATCAGTGAGTCGAGTTTGAGGGGGGGCTCCTACGAGCAGTACTTC

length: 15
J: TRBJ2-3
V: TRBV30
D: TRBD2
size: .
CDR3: CAWSASGAITDTQYF
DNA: TGTGCCTGGAGCGCTAGCGGGGCGATCACAGATACGCAGTATTTT

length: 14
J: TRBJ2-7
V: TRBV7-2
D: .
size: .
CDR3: CASSLPGFSYEQYF
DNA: TGTGCCAGCAGCTTACCCGGGTTCTCCTACGAGCAGTACTTC

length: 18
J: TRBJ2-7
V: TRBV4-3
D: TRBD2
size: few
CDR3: CASSQDGGGDTKHYEQYF
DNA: TGCGCCAGCAGCCAAGATGGCGGGGGGGATACAAAACACTACGAGCAGTACTTC

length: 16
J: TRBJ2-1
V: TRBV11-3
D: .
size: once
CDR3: CASSTDRLTPYNEQFF
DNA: TGTGCCAGCAGCACAGACAGGCTAACTCCCTACAATGAGCAGTTCTTC

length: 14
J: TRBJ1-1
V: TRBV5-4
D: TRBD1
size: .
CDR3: CASSLEGANTEAFF
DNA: TGTGCCAGCAGCTTGGAGGGGGCGAACACTGAAGCTTTCTTT

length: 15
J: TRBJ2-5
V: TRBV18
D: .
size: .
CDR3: CASSPASAGKETQYF
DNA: TGTGCCAGCTCACCGGCCTCGGCGGGGAAAGAGACCCAGTACTTC